These 2 T cell receptor beta chains came from one sample sequenced in a study of T cells after yellow fever vaccination. TCRdb fed the 5' RACE reads into MiXCR, producing one record per CDR3 protein. The data contain 100,000 to 150,000 distinct CDR3 sequences, 13% to 15% of them seen just once; the ten biggest clones take up roughly 44%. The starting material was CD8+ T cells sorted from PBMCs, obtained 5 days after the yellow fever booster vaccination. The receptors stem from a young man who received the YFV17D yellow fever vaccine.

This clonotype was detected a few times. The chain carries TRBV12-3 or TRBV12-4 and TRBJ1-1, with a possible D match to TRBD1 (5 bases). V was cut by 6 bases and J by 4 bases, with 12 bases left in between. The CDR3 has 13 residues. CDR3 residues: CASRIRGITEAFF. DNA for the CDR3: TGTGCCAGCAGGATCCGGGGGATCACTGAAGCTTTCTTT.

The chain links TRBV7-2 to TRBJ2-2; D remains unclear. Germline V CDR1 and CDR2: SGHTA, FQGNSA. V was clipped by 2 bases and J by 4 bases, with 14 bases between them. There are 16 residues in the CDR3. CDR3 region: CASSLQTRLSTGELFF. CDR3 bases: TGTGCCAGCAGCTTACAAACCCGGCTTAGCACCGGGGAGCTGTTTTTT. Full variable domain (remainder filled in from reference TRBV7-2 and TRBJ2-2): GAGVSQSPSNKVTEKGKDVELRCDPISGHTALYWYRQSLGQGLEFLIYFQGNSAPDKSGLPSDRFSAERTGGSVSTLTIQRTQQEDSAVYLCASSLQTRLSTGELFFGEGSRLTVL.